This entry lists 28 T cell receptor beta chains sequenced from one sample in a study of cytomegalovirus exposure and HLA in healthy donors. TCRdb's table, derived via immunoSEQ multiplex PCR, lists solely in-frame clones and lacks some. Among 250,000 to 300,000 clones listed, 90% were seen once. The material sequenced was PBMCs. Every receptor here comes from a woman aged 18 to 35 in good health and CMV-seronegative.

The chain is built from TRBV30 and TRBJ1-1, with no clear D. The CDR3 has 13 residues. Germline-derived CDR1 and CDR2 are GTSNPN and SVGIG (reference sequence). V gave up 2 bases and J gave up 8 bases, with 15 bases separating them. DNA for the CDR3: TGTGCCTGGAGTCTGACTGGCACGTCAGAAGCTTTCTTT. Protein sequence: CAWSLTGTSEAFF.

V gene TRBV5-5 combines with J gene TRBJ2-5; 8 bases line up with TRBD2. This CDR3 is 16 amino acids long. Germline CDR1 SGHKS, CDR2 YYEKEE (reference sequence). The ends lost 0 bases at V and 3 bases at J; junction bases unmatched: 7. The CDR3 DNA reads as TGTGCCAGCAGCTTGGGGGCAACTAGCGGCGAAGAGACCCAGTACTTC. This encodes CASSLGATSGEETQYF.

The V gene is TRBV6-1, the J gene TRBJ2-7, with 8 bases lining up with TRBD1. The CDR3 length is 15 residues. The germline V gene encodes CDR1 MNHNS and CDR2 SASEGT. With 4 bases clipped from V and 4 bases from J, the junction kept 9 bases outside the gene matches. The CDR3: CASSASGTGQYEQYF. The CDR3 region has the DNA TGTGCCAGCAGTGCCTCCGGGACAGGACAATACGAGCAGTACTTC.

This sequence joins TRBV11-2 and TRBJ1-6; a weak D match, TRBD1 (5 bases). Germline assignment: CDR1 SGHAT and CDR2 FQNNGV. Trimming took 4 bases from V and 5 from J, leaving 21 bases between them. This CDR3 has 18 residues. CDR3 region: CASSSLGGGAGDNSPLHF. The CDR3 coding sequence is TGTGCCAGCAGCTCCCTGGGGGGAGGGGCTGGGGATAATTCACCCCTCCACTTT.

This chain joins TRBV18 and TRBJ1-1; D gene unclear. With 6 bases removed from V and 1 base from J, the gap between germline ends came to 12 bases. Germline CDR1 KGHSH, CDR2 LQKENI. This CDR3 spans 14 amino acids. The CDR3, as DNA: TGTGCCAGCTCCGCCTCGAGACAGAACACTGAAGCTTTCTTT. Its translation: CASSASRQNTEAFF.

This clone was seen just once. V usage is TRBV7-6 and J usage is TRBJ2-3, with 7 bases lining up with TRBD1. V shed 4 bases, J shed 4 bases, and the junction held 8 bases outside the gene matches. This CDR3 contains 15 residues. The germline V gene has CDR1 SGHVS and CDR2 FNYEAQ. CDR3 amino acids: CASSSGSGGSDTQYF. CDR3 nucleotide sequence: TGTGCCAGCAGCTCCGGGTCAGGGGGTTCAGATACGCAGTATTTT.

This clone occurred a few times. The rearrangement links TRBV5-6 to TRBJ1-1, with D possibly matching TRBD1 (6 bases). Trimming cost V 3 bases and J 4 bases, with 16 bases left between them. The V gene's germline CDR1 is SGHDT and CDR2 YYEEEE. The CDR3 length is 15 residues. CDR3 loop: CASSWDTGISTEAFF. The DNA of the CDR3 is TGTGCCAGCAGCTGGGATACAGGGATTTCCACTGAAGCTTTCTTT.

V gene TRBV27 combines with J gene TRBJ2-2; TRBD2 aligns across 10 bases. V dropped 5 bases and J dropped 3; count of bases not matched to a gene: 9. CDR3 length: 17 residues. CDR1 is MNHEY and CDR2 is SMNVEV in the germline V gene (reference sequence). CDR3 region: CASSPQGLAPYTGELFF. As DNA, the CDR3 is TGTGCCAGCAGTCCGCAGGGACTAGCGCCTTACACCGGGGAGCTGTTTTTT.

The chain recombines TRBV15 with TRBJ1-5, with D unclear. The germline gives CDR1 LNHNV, CDR2 YYDKDF (reference sequence). This CDR3 is 16 amino acids long. The V and J ends lost 0 bases and 11 bases respectively, with 20 bases between them. The CDR3 protein is CATSRDLDGGALAQHF. The CDR3 bases are TGTGCCACCAGCAGAGATTTGGACGGAGGAGCGTTAGCCCAGCATTTT. Variable domain in full (rest from reference TRBV15 and TRBJ1-5): DAMVIQNPRYQVTQFGKPVTLSCSQTLNHNVMYWYQQKSSQAPKLLFHYYDKDFNNEADTPDNFQSRRPNTSFCFLDIRSPGLGDTAMYLCATSRDLDGGALAQHFGDGTRLSIL.

This chain joins TRBV30 and TRBJ1-4; no definite D call. Germline V CDR1 and CDR2: GTSNPN, SVGIG (reference sequence). Trimming left V 0 bases short and J 5 bases short, with 7 bases between. The CDR3 is made up of 13 amino acids. The CDR3 bases are TGTGCCTGGAGTGTCCAGGCGAATGAAAAACTGTTTTTT. It encodes CAWSVQANEKLFF. Using reference TRBV30 and TRBJ1-4 for the parts outside the CDR3, the full variable domain is SQTIHQWPATLVQPVGSPLSLECTVEGTSNPNLYWYRQAAGRGLQLLFYSVGIGQISSEVPQNLSASRPQDRQFILSSKKLLLSDSGFYLCAWSVQANEKLFFGSGTQLSVL.

This rearrangement joins TRBV21-1 to TRBJ2-2; TRBD1 is taken as the D call from the table, unchecked against the DNA. TRBV21-1 is deemed a pseudogene. The length of the CDR3 is 15 residues. The CDR3 bases are TGTGCCAGCAGCAGGCCAAACCCCTGCTCCGGGGAGCTGTTTTTT. It translates to CASSRPNPCSGELFF.

The rearrangement uses TRBV4-1 and TRBJ2-1; no definite D call. Germline-derived CDR1 and CDR2 are MGHRA and YSYEKL. With 5 bases removed from V and 6 bases from J, the gap between germline ends came to 5 bases. This CDR3 spans 11 amino acids. The CDR3: CASSFRNEQFF. The CDR3 bases are TGCGCCAGCAGCTTCCGCAATGAGCAGTTCTTC.

This rearrangement joins TRBV28 to TRBJ1-2; D call uncertain. This CDR3 has 12 amino acids. The germline CDR1 and CDR2 sequences are MDHEN and SYDVKM. V was shortened by 6 bases and J by 4 bases, with 9 bases between the two germline ends. Here the CDR3 DNA reads TGTGCCAGCAGCTCTACAGTCTATGGCTACACCTTC. Residues: CASSSTVYGYTF.

This clone came up a few times. CDR3 in amino acids: CAWSVLDRGNYTF. CDR3 DNA: TGTGCCTGGAGTGTACTGGACAGGGGGAATTACACCTTC. The chain employs TRBV30 and TRBJ1-2, with 10 bases matching TRBD1. The CDR3 extends over 13 amino acids. Germline V gene sequence: CDR1 GTSNPN, CDR2 SVGIG (reference sequence). V shed 0 bases, J shed 11 bases, and the junction held 6 bases outside the gene matches.

The chain joins TRBV7-2 to TRBJ2-1; the match to TRBD2 covers 15 bases. V shed 5 bases and J 10 bases; nucleotides not matched to a gene: 9. Per germline, CDR1 SGHTA and CDR2 FQGNSA. This CDR3 is built from 16 residues. CDR3 DNA sequence: TGTGCCAGCAGCGTAGTCGCGGGACTAGCGGGGGGAGAGCAGTTCTTC. This gives the protein CASSVVAGLAGGEQFF.

The chain joins TRBV5-1 to TRBJ2-2, with D perhaps TRBD2 (5 bases). The V end lost 0 bases, the J end lost 1 base, and 10 bases lay between the germline ends. The CDR3 loop spans 16 amino acids. Germline CDR1 SGHRS, CDR2 YFSETQ. CDR3 bases: TGCGCCAGCAGCTTGGAGAGGGTTGGGAACACCGGGGAGCTGTTTTTT. It yields the protein CASSLERVGNTGELFF.

The gene calls are TRBV6-1 and TRBJ1-2, with D unclear. CDR1 is MNHNS and CDR2 is SASEGT in the germline V gene. V shed 6 bases and J shed 8 bases, with 10 bases lying between them. The CDR3 spans 11 residues. The CDR3 region is CASSTSWGYTF. As DNA, the CDR3 is TGTGCCAGCAGCACAAGTTGGGGCTACACCTTC.

The genes are TRBV10-1 and TRBJ2-3, with D perhaps TRBD2 (5 bases). V dropped 3 bases and J dropped 1 base, with 14 bases sitting between them. This CDR3 contains 16 residues. In germline, CDR1 is WNHNN, CDR2 SYGVQD (reference sequence). CDR3 bases: TGCGCCAGCAGTGACCCCTCCGCGAGGGGCACAGATACGCAGTATTTT. It encodes CASSDPSARGTDTQYF.

This clone is a singleton in its sample. The genes are TRBV4-3 and TRBJ2-1, with TRBD1 matching 7 bases. Germline values: CDR1 LGHNA, CDR2 YSLEER. The ends lost 1 base at V and 15 bases at J; junction bases unmatched: 12. The CDR3 runs to 14 residues. CDR3 amino acids: CASSQGEGPGQLFF. CDR3 nucleotide sequence: TGCGCCAGCAGCCAAGGCGAAGGCCCGGGACAGTTGTTCTTC.

The chain recombines TRBV7-9 with TRBJ2-7, with 8 bases that match TRBD1. The V segment lost 5 bases and the J segment 2 bases; nucleotides outside the gene matches: 5. The germline CDR1 and CDR2 sequences are SEHNR and FQNEAQ (reference sequence). The CDR3 loop spans 14 amino acids. DNA of the CDR3: TGTGCCAGCAGCCCGACAGGGGCGCCCTACGAGCAGTACGTC. Protein: CASSPTGAPYEQYV.

This chain uses TRBV28 with TRBJ2-7; the match to TRBD2 covers 7 bases. CDR1 and CDR2 (germline): MDHEN, SYDVKM. The CDR3 is made up of 13 amino acids. The CDR3 nucleotides are TGTCTTGCGGGGGACCCCTTAACCTACGAGCAGTACGTC. The encoded protein is CLAGDPLTYEQYV.

This chain joins TRBV20-1 and TRBJ2-1; D is unresolved. Germline loops: CDR1 DFQATT, CDR2 SNEGSKA (reference sequence). This CDR3 comprises 11 residues. For the CDR3, the DNA is TGCAGCCCATCCCTGGGCGATGAGCAGTTCTTC. Translated: CSPSLGDEQFF.

This chain connects TRBV15 to TRBJ2-2; possibly TRBD2 for D (5 bases). Deletions cut 1 base from V and 2 bases from J, with 14 bases between. Per germline, CDR1 LNHNV and CDR2 YYDKDF (reference sequence). The CDR3 sequence is 17 residues long. The CDR3 DNA reads as TGTGCCACCAGCAGAGTGTTGAGGGTAGGAAACACCGGGGAGCTGTTTTTT. Translation gives CATSRVLRVGNTGELFF.

The chain employs TRBV29-1 and TRBJ1-1; 8 nucleotides match TRBD1. This CDR3 has 17 amino acids. Per the germline V gene, CDR1 is SQVTM and CDR2 is ANQGSEA. Unmatched junction bases numbered 13, after V lost 0 bases and J lost 4 bases. The CDR3: CSVEDMGQAVRGTEAFF. The CDR3 bases are TGCAGCGTTGAAGATATGGGACAGGCAGTACGTGGCACTGAAGCTTTCTTT.

The chain employs TRBV4-3 and TRBJ1-5; tentative D call: TRBD1 (6 bases). CDR1 and CDR2 from the germline V gene are LGHNA and YSLEER. V lost 0 bases to trimming and J lost 0 bases, with 9 bases between them. The CDR3 sequence is 16 residues long. The CDR3 nucleotides read TGCGCCAGCAGCCAAGATGGGGGCCGTAGCAATCAGCCCCAGCATTTT. Translation: CASSQDGGRSNQPQHF.

The chain carries TRBV7-9 and TRBJ1-3; possible D gene TRBD1, 5 bases. The V end lost 2 bases, the J end lost 0 bases, and 14 bases lay between the germline ends. Germline lookup yields CDR1 SEHNR and CDR2 FQNEAQ (reference sequence). This CDR3 is 17 amino acids long. Written as DNA, the CDR3 is TGTGCCAGCAGCTTATCTGGCCAGGGTATCTCTGGAAACACCATATATTTT. Its protein is CASSLSGQGISGNTIYF.

The table lists this clone with a count of one. The gene calls are TRBV4-1 and TRBJ1-2; tentative D call: TRBD1 (5 bases). The V gene's germline CDR1 is MGHRA and CDR2 YSYEKL. CDR3 length: 13 residues. V lost 2 bases, J lost 10 bases, and 14 bases lay in between. The CDR3 bases are TGCGCCAGCAGCCAATTCCTGACAGACGTCTACACCTTC. It translates to CASSQFLTDVYTF.

The chain has TRBV28 and TRBJ1-5; D not resolved. Germline-derived CDR1 and CDR2 are MDHEN and SYDVKM. The CDR3 is 15 residues long. The V gene lost 5 bases and the J gene lost 2 bases, with 13 bases spanning the gap. CDR3 coding DNA: TGTGCCAGCAGTCATAGTAGCGGCGGCAATCAGCCCCAGCATTTT. Protein product: CASSHSSGGNQPQHF. Full variable domain (remainder filled in from reference TRBV28 and TRBJ1-5): DVKVTQSSRYLVKRTGEKVFLECVQDMDHENMFWYRQDPGLGLRLIYFSYDVKMKEKGDIPEGYSVSREKKERFSLILESASTNQTSMYLCASSHSSGGNQPQHFGDGTRLSIL.